This T cell receptor (beta chain) derives from a study of OX40 agonist ivuxolimab in advanced cancers. The wider study: Patient treatment consisted of intravenous ivuxolimab administration every 2 weeks at 0.01 to 10 mg/kg.

TCRdb keeps only in-frame clones here, not all; method: immunoSEQ multiplex PCR. The sample yields 75,000 to 95,000 clones, 91% seen once. Germline CDR1 reads MGHRA; CDR2 reads YSYEKL. V lost 3 bases to trimming and J lost 5 bases, with 1 base between them. This CDR3 contains 11 residues. Regarding this clone: Antigen: not known.

Study-wide findings and caveats: Undetermined was the antigen specificity of the expanded peripheral T cells. Partial responders at 0.1-3.0 mg/kg showed near-lowest clonal expansion. CD8+ T cells showed, on average, more clonal expansion than CD4+ cells.

This TCR was recovered from an adult with an advanced solid tumor such as melanoma, head and neck, liver or kidney cancer. The chain carries TRBV4-1 and TRBJ2-2; D gene uncertain. Sequenced material: CD4+ or CD8+ T cells sorted from blood, taken in a trial of the OX40 agonist ivuxolimab. The chain's CDR3 is CASSQTGELFF. As DNA, the CDR3 is TGCGCCAGCAGCCAGACCGGGGAGCTGTTTTTT.